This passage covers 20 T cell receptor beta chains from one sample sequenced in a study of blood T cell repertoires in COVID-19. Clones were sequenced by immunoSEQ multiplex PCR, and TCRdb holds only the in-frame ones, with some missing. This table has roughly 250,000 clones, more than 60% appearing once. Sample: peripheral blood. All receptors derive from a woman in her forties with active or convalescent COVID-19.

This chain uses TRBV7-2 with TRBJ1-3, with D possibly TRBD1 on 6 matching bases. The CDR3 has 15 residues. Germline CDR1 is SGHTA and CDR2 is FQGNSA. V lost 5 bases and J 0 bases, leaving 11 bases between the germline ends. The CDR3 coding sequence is TGTGCCAGCAGCCTGACAGGCTTCTCTGGAAACACCATATATTTT. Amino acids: CASSLTGFSGNTIYF. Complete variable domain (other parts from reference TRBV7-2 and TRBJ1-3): GAGVSQSPSNKVTEKGKDVELRCDPISGHTALYWYRQSLGQGLEFLIYFQGNSAPDKSGLPSDRFSAERTGGSVSTLTIQRTQQEDSAVYLCASSLTGFSGNTIYFGEGSWLTVV.

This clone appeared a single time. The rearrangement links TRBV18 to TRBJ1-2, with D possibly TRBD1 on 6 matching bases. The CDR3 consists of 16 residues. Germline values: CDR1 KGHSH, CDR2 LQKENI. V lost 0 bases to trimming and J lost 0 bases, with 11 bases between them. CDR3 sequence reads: CASSPPSTGSNYGYTF. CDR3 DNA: TGTGCCAGCTCACCACCGTCTACAGGGTCTAACTATGGCTACACCTTC.

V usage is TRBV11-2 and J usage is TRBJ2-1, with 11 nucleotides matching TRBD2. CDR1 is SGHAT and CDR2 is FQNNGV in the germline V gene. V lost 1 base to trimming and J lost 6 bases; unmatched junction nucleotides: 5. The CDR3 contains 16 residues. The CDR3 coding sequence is TGTGCCAGCAGCTTAGTAGGGCTAGCGGGGGGCAATGAGCAGTTCTTC. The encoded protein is CASSLVGLAGGNEQFF.

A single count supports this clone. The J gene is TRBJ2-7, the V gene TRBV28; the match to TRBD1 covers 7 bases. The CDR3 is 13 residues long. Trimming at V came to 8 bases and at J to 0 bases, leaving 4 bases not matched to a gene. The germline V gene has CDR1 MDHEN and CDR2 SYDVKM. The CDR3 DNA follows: TGTGCCAGCCTTGACAGGGCCTCCTACGAGCAGTACTTC. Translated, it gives CASLDRASYEQYF.

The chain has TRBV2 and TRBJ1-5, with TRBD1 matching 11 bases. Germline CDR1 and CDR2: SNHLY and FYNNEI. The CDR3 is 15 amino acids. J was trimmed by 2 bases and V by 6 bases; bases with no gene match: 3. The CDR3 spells CASRGQGVGNQPQHF. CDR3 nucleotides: TGTGCCAGCAGGGGACAGGGGGTGGGCAATCAGCCCCAGCATTTT.

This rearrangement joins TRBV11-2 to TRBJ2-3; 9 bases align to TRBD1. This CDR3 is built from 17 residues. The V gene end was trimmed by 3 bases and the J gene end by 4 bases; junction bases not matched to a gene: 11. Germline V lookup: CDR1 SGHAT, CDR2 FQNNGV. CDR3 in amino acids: CASSFDGTGKSADTQYF. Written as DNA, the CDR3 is TGTGCCAGCAGCTTCGATGGGACAGGGAAGAGTGCAGATACGCAGTATTTT. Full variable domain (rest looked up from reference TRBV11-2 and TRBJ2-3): EAGVAQSPRYKIIEKRQSVAFWCNPISGHATLYWYQQILGQGPKLLIQFQNNGVVDDSQLPKDRFSAERLKGVDSTLKIQPAKLEDSAVYLCASSFDGTGKSADTQYFGPGTRLTVL.

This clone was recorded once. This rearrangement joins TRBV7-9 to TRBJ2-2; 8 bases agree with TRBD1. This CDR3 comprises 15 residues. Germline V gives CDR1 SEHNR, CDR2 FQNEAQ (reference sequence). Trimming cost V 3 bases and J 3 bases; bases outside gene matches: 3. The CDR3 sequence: CASSFVTGDTGELFF. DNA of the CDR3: TGTGCCAGCAGCTTCGTGACAGGGGACACCGGGGAGCTGTTTTTT.

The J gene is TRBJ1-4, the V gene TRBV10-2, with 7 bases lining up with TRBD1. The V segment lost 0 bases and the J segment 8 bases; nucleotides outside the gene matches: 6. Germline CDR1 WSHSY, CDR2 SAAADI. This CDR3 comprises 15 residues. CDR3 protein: CASSESPGGLEKLFF. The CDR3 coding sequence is TGCGCCAGCAGTGAGTCCCCAGGGGGATTGGAAAAACTGTTTTTT.

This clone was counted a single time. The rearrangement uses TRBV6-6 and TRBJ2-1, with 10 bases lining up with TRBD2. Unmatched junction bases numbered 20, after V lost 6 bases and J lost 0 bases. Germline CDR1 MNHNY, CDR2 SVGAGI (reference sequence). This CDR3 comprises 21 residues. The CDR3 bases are TGTGCCAGCAGCTCCCGGGCGGGACTAGCGTTGCCCCTAAGCTCCTACAATGAGCAGTTCTTC. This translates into CASSSRAGLALPLSSYNEQFF.

CDR3 protein: CASSLGYAGVLETQYF. The CDR3 bases are TGTGCCAGCAGCTTGGGGTACGCGGGGGTCCTAGAGACCCAGTACTTC. V is TRBV5-4 and J is TRBJ2-5; 7 bases match TRBD2. The germline V gene has CDR1 SGHNT and CDR2 YYREEE (reference sequence). The CDR3 runs to 16 residues. The ends lost 0 bases at V and 4 bases at J; junction bases unmatched: 9.

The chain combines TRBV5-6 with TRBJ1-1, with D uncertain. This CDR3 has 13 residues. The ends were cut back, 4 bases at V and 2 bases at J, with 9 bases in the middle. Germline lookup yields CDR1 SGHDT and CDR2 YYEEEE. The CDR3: CASSLRLNTEAFF. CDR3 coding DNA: TGTGCCAGCAGCCTACGCCTTAACACTGAAGCTTTCTTT.

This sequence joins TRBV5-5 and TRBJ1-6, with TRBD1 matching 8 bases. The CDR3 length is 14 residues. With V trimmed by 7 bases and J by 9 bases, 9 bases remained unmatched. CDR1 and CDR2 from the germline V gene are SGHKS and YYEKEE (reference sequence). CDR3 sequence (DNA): TGTGCCAGCCAATCCGGGACAGGCATTTCACCCCTCCACTTT. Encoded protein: CASQSGTGISPLHF.

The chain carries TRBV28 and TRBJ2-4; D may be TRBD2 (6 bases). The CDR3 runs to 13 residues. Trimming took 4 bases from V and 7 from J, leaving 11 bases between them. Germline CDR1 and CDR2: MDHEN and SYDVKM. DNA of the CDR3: TGTGCCAGCAGTTCCACGGGAGTGAACATTCAGTACTTC. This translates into CASSSTGVNIQYF.

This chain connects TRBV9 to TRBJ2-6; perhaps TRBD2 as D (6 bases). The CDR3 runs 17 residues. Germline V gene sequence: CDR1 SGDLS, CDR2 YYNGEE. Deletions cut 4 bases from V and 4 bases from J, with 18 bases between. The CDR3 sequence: CASSPLGGFTGANVLTF. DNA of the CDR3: TGTGCCAGCAGCCCCCTTGGGGGGTTTACAGGGGCCAACGTCCTGACTTTC.

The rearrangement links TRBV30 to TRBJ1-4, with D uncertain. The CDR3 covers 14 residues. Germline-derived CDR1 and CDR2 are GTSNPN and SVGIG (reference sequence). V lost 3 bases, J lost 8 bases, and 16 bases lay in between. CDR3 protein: CAWSHIHPGEKLFF. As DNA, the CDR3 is TGTGCCTGGAGCCATATCCACCCGGGAGAAAAACTGTTTTTT.

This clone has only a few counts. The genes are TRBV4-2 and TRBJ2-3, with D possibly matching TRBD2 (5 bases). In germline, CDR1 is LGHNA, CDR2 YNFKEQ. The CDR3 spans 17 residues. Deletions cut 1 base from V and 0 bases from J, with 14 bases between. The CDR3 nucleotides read TGTGCCAGCAGCCAAGGTGAATACGGGGTCAGCACAGATACGCAGTATTTT. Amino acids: CASSQGEYGVSTDTQYF.

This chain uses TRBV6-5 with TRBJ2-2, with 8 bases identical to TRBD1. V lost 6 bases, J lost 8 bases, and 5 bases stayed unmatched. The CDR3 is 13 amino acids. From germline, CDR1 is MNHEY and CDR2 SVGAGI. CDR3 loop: CASSQGAKGELFF. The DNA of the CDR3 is TGTGCCAGCAGCCAGGGGGCGAAGGGGGAGCTGTTTTTT.

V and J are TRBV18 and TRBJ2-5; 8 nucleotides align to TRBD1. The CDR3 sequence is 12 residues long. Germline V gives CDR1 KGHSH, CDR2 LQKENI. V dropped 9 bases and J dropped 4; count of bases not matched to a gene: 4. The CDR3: CASLTGGETQYF. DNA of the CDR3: TGTGCCAGTCTTACAGGGGGAGAGACCCAGTACTTC.

The CDR3 DNA is TGTGCCAGCAGCTTGTGGGACAGCTCCACAGATACGCAGTATTTT. The encoded protein is CASSLWDSSTDTQYF. The chain employs TRBV5-5 and TRBJ2-3; 7 bases line up with TRBD1. V shed 1 base and J 2 bases; nucleotides not matched to a gene: 4. The CDR3 loop spans 15 amino acids. Germline V gene sequence: CDR1 SGHKS, CDR2 YYEKEE (reference sequence).

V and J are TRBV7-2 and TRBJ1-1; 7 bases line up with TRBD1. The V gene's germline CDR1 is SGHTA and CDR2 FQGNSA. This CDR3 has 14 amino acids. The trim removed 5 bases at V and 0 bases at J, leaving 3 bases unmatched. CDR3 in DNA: TGTGCCAGCAGCCTCGGGACAGTGAACACTGAAGCTTTCTTT. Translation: CASSLGTVNTEAFF.